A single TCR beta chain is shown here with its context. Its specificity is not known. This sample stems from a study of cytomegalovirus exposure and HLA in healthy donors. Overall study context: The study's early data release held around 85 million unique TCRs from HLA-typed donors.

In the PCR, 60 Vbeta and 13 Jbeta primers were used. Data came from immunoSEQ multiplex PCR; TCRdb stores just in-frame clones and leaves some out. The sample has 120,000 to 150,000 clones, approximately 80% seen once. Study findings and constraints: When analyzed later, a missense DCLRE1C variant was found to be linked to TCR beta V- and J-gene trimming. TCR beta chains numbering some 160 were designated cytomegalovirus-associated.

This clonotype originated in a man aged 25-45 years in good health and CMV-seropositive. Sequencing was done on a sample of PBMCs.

DNA of the CDR3: TGTGCCAGCAGCTGGACAGAGAACACTGAAGCTTTCTTT. Protein sequence: CASSWTENTEAFF. The chain recombines TRBV11-1 with TRBJ1-1, with a weak D call TRBD1 (6 bases). This CDR3 region has 13 residues. V was pared by 4 bases and J by 1 base, with 7 bases between. The germline V gene encodes CDR1 SGHAT and CDR2 FQDESV (reference sequence).